This T cell receptor beta chain was sequenced during a study of tumor-infiltrating T cells and Merkel cell polyomavirus (dated by TCRdb to 2017 to 2019). In terms of the full investigation: In Merkel cell carcinoma patients, the study investigated CD8+ T cells specific for the Merkel cell polyomavirus KLL epitope. Patients presented at varying disease stages and were followed for a median of roughly 2.6 years, with a range of 1. Patient treatments varied, were not standardized, and included chemotherapy, radiation and immunotherapies. TRB sequencing covered KLL-tetramer-sorted cells from blood or tumor-infiltrating lymphocytes in 14 to 15 samples, plus 12 matched whole-tumor samples. The majority of whole-tumor samples consisted of roughly 23-micron curls cut from formalin-fixed, paraffin-embedded tissue blocks. Across the study, one tumor sample was obtained as a frozen nodal tumor digest and one as a flash-frozen core biopsy of a metastasis. General findings and caveats noted by the study authors: The small sample size of the study (n of about eleven patients) is recognized as a limitation. A significant MCC-specific survival advantage (P = 0.0051) was associated with a greater number of unique KLL-specific clonotypes in tumors (5-108 vs 0-3). A higher fraction of KLL-specific T cells within tumors (about 1.8-18% versus about 0-0.15%) was associated with significantly better MCC-specific survival. KLL-specific TRB repertoires were diverse and mostly private, with just one public clonotype, shared by two patients, among about 390 unique sequences. Because the study covered only a single viral epitope, T cells targeting other Merkel cell polyomavirus epitopes were not captured.

The CDR3 starts with the cysteine, ends with the phenylalanine, and has 15 residues. The only DNA kept is the CDR3, 45 bases in frame from the first base. V and J are trimmed by 6 bases and 6 bases, and the gene matches miss 7 bases of the junction. From the germline V gene, CDR1 is MNHEY and CDR2 is SVGAGI. Receptor libraries were prepared by the immunoSEQ multiplex PCR assay. Adaptive Biotechnologies (Seattle, WA) carried out genomic DNA extraction, TRB sequencing and normalization. Processing in the source paper ran as follows. Clonality was calculated as one minus the Shannon entropy of productive TRB sequences, normalized by log2 of unique productive sequences. To identify KLL-specific clonotypes in tumors, TCRbeta CDR3 amino acid sequences were matched against the sequences from the tetramer-sorted sample of each patient. Drawn from immuneACCESS, this table holds only the in-frame rearrangements with V and J called that TCRdb kept. Clones are partly lost; checked studies trace under half to an unresolved V gene and leave the rest unexplained. V, J and clone size are those of that table, while D and trimming were read from the DNA. This sample comprises more than 20,000 clones, about 85% of them detected only once. Clones ranked in the top ten supply roughly 3% of the sample.

Robust positive staining for Merkel cell polyomavirus Large T antigen was observed by immunohistochemistry in the tumors of all patients. The study included more than ten Merkel cell carcinoma patients whose blood and/or cultured TIL contained robust KLL-tetramer+ populations exceeding 0.04% of CD8+ T cells. All patients were Caucasian, with a median age of around 66 years and a range of about 50 to 85 years. Lymph node tumors were analyzed for patients with unknown primaries presenting with nodal disease, or where primary tissue was insufficient. Comment on this clone: There is no known antigen for this receptor. Per-base quality was not reported, and no clone a single base away is much larger than it.

This TCR was recovered from a man over 45 with Merkel cell carcinoma. The V and J genes are TRBV6-5 and TRBJ2-3; 12 central nucleotides agree with TRBD1. Sequencing used lymph node tissue. The CDR3 corresponds to CASSSRGQGADTQYF. The DNA sequence follows: TGTGCCAGCAGCTCCCGGGGACAGGGGGCGGATACGCAGTATTTT.